This is a list of T cell receptor beta chains from one sample in a study of somatic mutations in cytotoxic T cells in rheumatoid arthritis. Method: immunoSEQ multiplex PCR; TCRdb's copy keeps in-frame clones and lacks some. The sample includes about 10,000 clones, 85% of them seen just once. The material sequenced was CD8+ T cells sorted from blood. The receptors stem from an adult with rheumatoid arthritis. The CDR3 runs from the conserved cysteine through the conserved F or W. The order of the fields is V gene, clone size, J gene, CDR3 protein. Rows give clone size only sometimes, using once, few, many, or a class for an expanded clone.

TRBV27	NA	TRBJ1-1	CASSLSSNAGSEAFF
TRBV11-2	once	TRBJ2-3	CASSLGLAGGTDTQYF
TRBV27	NA	TRBJ2-1	CASSFGTSNEQFF
TRBV6-5	NA	TRBJ2-5	CASKGGGLETQYF
TRBV19	NA	TRBJ2-1	CASSMDSYNEQFF
TRBV5-6	NA	TRBJ2-5	CASSLLLAEETQYF
TRBV9	NA	TRBJ1-1	CASSTGTENTEAFF
TRBV11-2	NA	TRBJ1-1	CASSPRGGAQLGEAFF
TRBV5-6	NA	TRBJ2-2	CASSLGGGLVGPGELFF
TRBV5-6	NA	TRBJ1-1	CASSPGGQGKTEAFF
TRBV5-1	NA	TRBJ1-1	CASSFGGSGGAFF
TRBV7-2	once	TRBJ2-1	CASSRNELVYNEQFF
TRBV2	NA	TRBJ1-2	CASSEAQGTRGGYTF
TRBV6-5	NA	TRBJ1-1	CASGTIQGFGFF
TRBV27	NA	TRBJ2-1	CASSLGTGFNEQFF
TRBV27	NA	TRBJ2-7	CASSFGAGRDEQYF
TRBV6-4	NA	TRBJ2-3	CASGRTGTDTQYF
TRBV6-1	NA	TRBJ1-4	CASSVHRVPNEKLFF
TRBV16	NA	TRBJ2-2	CASSQSRGAGDTGELFF
TRBV5-1	NA	TRBJ2-5	CASSLSLLETQYF
TRBV9	NA	TRBJ2-2	CASSGRGRVDTGELFF
TRBV9	NA	TRBJ2-7	CASASLSGSYEQYF
TRBV2	NA	TRBJ1-1	CASRDGTGEAFF
TRBV7-2	NA	TRBJ1-5	CASSLSSGNQPQHF
TRBV7-3	NA	TRBJ1-3	CASSQQAASSGNTIYF
TRBV6-1	NA	TRBJ1-1	CASSDTVTEAFF
TRBV30	once	TRBJ2-7	CAWSNGGHYEQYF
TRBV30	NA	TRBJ1-2	CAWSHDGPYGYTF
TRBV6-4	NA	TRBJ1-1	CASSAGVNTEAFF
TRBV4-2	NA	TRBJ2-1	CASSLTSGSASYNEQFF
TRBV5-1	NA	TRBJ2-1	CASSLAAGEYNEQFF
TRBV10-2	few	TRBJ2-7	CASSEAILAGRFEQYF
TRBV2	NA	TRBJ1-2	CASSEARVRGNYGYTF
TRBV18	NA	TRBJ1-3	CASSPEYSGNTIYF
TRBV7-9	NA	TRBJ1-3	CASSLEGYSGNTIYF
TRBV5-1	NA	TRBJ1-2	CASSLAEGGNGVYGYTF
TRBV5-1	NA	TRBJ2-7	CASSLSPLVEGDLYEQYF
TRBV28	medium-sized	TRBJ1-1	CASSLRGLNTEAFF
TRBV5-4	NA	TRBJ1-2	CASSSTDYGYTF
TRBV9	NA	TRBJ1-6	CASTSGGFSGNSPLHF
TRBV25-1	NA	TRBJ1-1	CASSPRTGGYTEAFF
TRBV11-2	NA	TRBJ1-2	CASSHGTAYGYTF
TRBV7-8	NA	TRBJ2-7	CASSRSRAYEQYF
TRBV6-5	NA	TRBJ1-1	CASSTTQTLNTEAFF
TRBV5-8	NA	TRBJ2-7	CASSWQGALEQYF
TRBV7-9	NA	TRBJ1-2	CASSLTGTGQFSSYGYTF
TRBV29-1	NA	TRBJ2-2	CSVEGRGSTGELFF
TRBV4-2	NA	TRBJ2-1	CASSQDNGAGTGGSYNEQFF
TRBV4-2	NA	TRBJ2-2	CASSQEAGANTGELFF
TRBV7-6	few	TRBJ1-2	CASSPQGTNYGYTF